A single T cell receptor beta chain is shown here with its context. Its cognate antigen is unknown. The data stem from a study of cytomegalovirus exposure and HLA in healthy donors. For the study at large: An earlier analysis found fewer than 140 million unique TCR beta sequences from approximately 170 million T cells.

Germline trimming cut 4 bases from V and 8 bases from J; bases unmatched to any gene: 12. Germline-derived CDR1 and CDR2 are LNHDA and SQIVND (reference sequence). This CDR3 region has 15 residues. Points from the study as a whole: The study recorded over 150 TCR beta chains that were cytomegalovirus-associated. An assumption of roughly uniform sequencing depth across donors underlay the presence/absence analyses.

Primers for the PCR totalled 60 Vbeta and 13 Jbeta. Only in-frame clones appear in the TCRdb table, and some are missing; sequencing was by immunoSEQ multiplex PCR. The specimen's table records 200,000 to 250,000 clones. This TCR was sampled from a young woman in good health and CMV-seropositive. This sequence joins TRBV19 and TRBJ1-2; TRBD1 matches at 8 bases. The specimen was PBMCs. Here the CDR3 reads CASSTTGTGVQGYTF. CDR3 DNA: TGTGCCAGTAGTACAACCGGGACAGGAGTTCAAGGCTACACCTTC.